The 17 T cell receptor beta chains below come from one sample, sequenced in a study of T cell clonality in common variable immunodeficiency. General study results and limits: In common variable immunodeficiency, TCR beta chains reportedly carried fewer deletions and N-nucleotide insertions.

For these TCRs, the target antigens are not known. Method: immunoSEQ multiplex PCR; TCRdb's copy keeps in-frame clones and lacks some. The table lists about 33,000 clones, no singletons, with roughly 6.1% in the top ten. Sample: peripheral blood mononuclear cells. These receptors all stem from a human donor with common variable immunodeficiency.

This clone was recorded many times. An end of the junction differs from the germline gene, which may be a read error. Read coverage stops 3 residues before the CDR3 terminus; the germline J gene supplies the remainder. The rearrangement uses TRBV29-1 and TRBJ1-5, with 9 bases aligning to TRBD1. Germline CDR1 reads SQVTM; CDR2 reads ANQGSEA. The CDR3 runs 13 residues. CDR3 amino acids: CSVGQGRKQPQHF. CDR3 DNA, as far as it was read: TGCAGCGTGGGACAGGGTCGCAAGCAGCCC.

A remark on this clone: The read is 3 residues too short to cover the CDR3 end, so that end is filled in from the germline J gene. The chain joins TRBV30 to TRBJ2-7, with TRBD1 as a possible D gene (6 bases). The CDR3 covers 14 residues. V was shortened by 2 bases and J by 3 bases, with 14 bases between the two germline ends. CDR1 and CDR2 from the germline V gene are GTSNPN and SVGIG (reference sequence). This CDR3 is CAWSLLDSFYEQYF. The sequenced CDR3 bases are TGTGCCTGGAGTCTCCTGGACAGTTTCTACGAG. The complete variable domain, with remaining parts taken from reference TRBV30 and TRBJ2-7, reads SQTIHQWPATLVQPVGSPLSLECTVEGTSNPNLYWYRQAAGRGLQLLFYSVGIGQISSEVPQNLSASRPQDRQFILSSKKLLLSDSGFYLCAWSLLDSFYEQYFGPGTRLTVT.

In this sample, this clone turned up a few times. The read is 3 residues too short to cover the CDR3 end, so that end is filled in from the germline J gene. The chain uses TRBV2 and TRBJ1-1; 10 nucleotides agree with TRBD1. With 6 bases clipped from V and 0 bases from J, the junction kept 4 bases outside the gene matches. This CDR3 comprises 15 residues. Germline-derived CDR1 and CDR2 are SNHLY and FYNNEI. The CDR3 reads CASRRQGAVNTEAFF. The part of the CDR3 DNA that was read is TGTGCCAGCAGAAGACAGGGGGCAGTGAACACTGAA.

On this clone: The read terminates 3 residues before the CDR3 end, so the remaining end is supplied by the germline J gene. The V gene is TRBV7-9, the J gene TRBJ1-1; 7 bases match TRBD1. Germline trimming cut 3 bases from V and 7 bases from J; bases unmatched to any gene: 2. This CDR3 is built from 12 residues. Looked up from germline, CDR1 is SEHNR and CDR2 is FQNEAQ (reference sequence). The part of the CDR3 DNA that was read is TGTGCCAGCAGCTTCGACAGGGATGAA. Translated: CASSFDRDE. The full CDR3 protein reads CASSFDRDEAFF.

This clone was found a few times. The read terminates 3 residues before the CDR3 end, so the remaining end is supplied by the germline J gene. The chain employs TRBV2 and TRBJ2-3, with TRBD2 matching over 15 bases. The CDR3 runs to 18 residues. In germline, CDR1 is SNHLY, CDR2 FYNNEI. V shed 5 bases, J shed 2 bases, and the junction held 8 bases outside the gene matches. CDR3 amino acids: CASSPRTSGGAHTDTQYF. Partial CDR3 DNA: TGTGCCAGCAGTCCCCGGACTAGCGGGGGGGCACACACAGATACG.

As to this clone: The CDR3 end lies 3 residues beyond the end of the read and is filled in from the germline J gene. The V call is TRBV7-8, the J call TRBJ2-2; the match to TRBD1 covers 10 bases. J gave up 5 bases and V 5 bases, and 8 bases lay outside the gene matches. Germline CDR1 reads SGHVS; CDR2 reads FQNEAQ. The CDR3 runs to 16 residues. CDR3 loop: CASSERDRGKTGELFF. The DNA read from the CDR3 is TGTGCCAGCAGCGAACGGGACAGGGGAAAAACCGGGGAG.

This clone was detected ten times or more. With the read ending 3 residues before the CDR3 end, the germline J gene is used to fill in that end. This chain links TRBV6-4 with TRBJ2-2; no firm D call. The V gene lost 3 bases and the J gene lost 0 bases, with 8 bases spanning the gap. The length of the CDR3 is 15 residues. Germline V gives CDR1 MRHNA, CDR2 SNTAGT. The CDR3 loop is CASSEGMANTGELFF. The sequenced part of the CDR3 DNA is TGTGCCAGCAGTGAGGGCATGGCGAACACCGGGGAG.

This clone appeared a few times. The read stops 3 residues short of the end of the CDR3; the missing end is completed from the germline J gene. The chain joins TRBV30 to TRBJ2-5, with D perhaps TRBD1 (5 bases). The CDR3 is 13 amino acids. CDR1 and CDR2 from the germline V gene are GTSNPN and SVGIG (reference sequence). Trimming pared 2 bases from V and 6 bases from J, leaving 13 bases between. The covered CDR3 bases are TGTGCCTGGAGTTTAGCAGGGCGGAAGACC. It encodes CAWSLAGRKT. The complete CDR3 sequence is CAWSLAGRKTQYF.

This clone is deemed medium-sized. The read is 3 residues too short to cover the CDR3 end, so that end is filled in from the germline J gene. The chain joins TRBV6-1 to TRBJ2-7; 8 bases match TRBD2. The CDR3 loop spans 14 amino acids. CDR1 and CDR2 (germline): MNHNS, SASEGT. V lost 1 base and J lost 2; bases outside the gene matches: 1. CDR3 sequence: CASSEGAGAYEQYF. CDR3 DNA, as far as it was read: TGTGCCAGCAGTGAAGGAGCGGGGGCCTACGAG.

This clone was seen a few times. Coverage ceases 3 residues before the CDR3 finishes, and the germline J gene fills in the end. The chain couples TRBV20-1 to TRBJ2-7; 7 bases agree with TRBD1. V trimming: 2 bases; J trimming: 5 bases; junction bases outside the gene matches: 9. CDR3 length: 14 residues. Germline lookup yields CDR1 DFQATT and CDR2 SNEGSKA (reference sequence). Here the CDR3 reads CSARQGGRGNEQYF. Partial CDR3 DNA: TGCAGTGCTAGACAAGGGGGCAGGGGGAACGAG.

This clone has more than one count but fewer than ten. CDR3 DNA (partial): TGTGCCAGCAGTTCCTCAGGGGGATTGAACGAG. Amino acid sequence: CASSSSGGLNE. The whole CDR3 protein is CASSSSGGLNEQYF. The chain employs TRBV6-2 or TRBV6-3 and TRBJ2-7; 7 bases align to TRBD1. The read finishes 3 residues shy of the CDR3 end, and the germline J gene is used to complete it. The germline CDR1 and CDR2 sequences are MNHEY and SVGEGT. The CDR3 is made up of 14 amino acids. V trimming: 4 bases; J trimming: 5 bases; junction bases outside the gene matches: 8.

Many counts were recorded for this clone. Read sequence stops 3 residues before the CDR3 end, and the germline J gene provides the missing end. The rearrangement uses TRBV5-4 and TRBJ2-4, with D possibly TRBD2 on 5 matching bases. The V and J ends lost 5 bases and 3 bases respectively, with 18 bases between them. The CDR3 extends over 16 amino acids. The germline V gene has CDR1 SGHNT and CDR2 YYREEE (reference sequence). The CDR3 spells CASRPWGSEVKNIQYF. CDR3 bases read: TGTGCCAGCAGACCGTGGGGTAGCGAAGTCAAAAACATT.

This clone was counted between two and nine times. The CDR3 end is not reached by the read, which stops 3 residues before it; the germline J gene fills it in. The V and J genes are TRBV19 and TRBJ2-5, with 8 bases lining up with TRBD2. The V and J ends lost 5 bases and 0 bases, in that order; junction bases with no gene match: 8. The germline CDR1 and CDR2 sequences are LNHDA and SQIVND (reference sequence). The CDR3 sequence is 16 residues long. CDR3 protein: CASSPRLAQDQETQYF. The DNA read from the CDR3 is TGTGCCAGTAGTCCCCGACTAGCGCAGGACCAAGAGACC.

About this clone itself: Coverage ceases 3 residues before the CDR3 finishes, and the germline J gene fills in the end. V is TRBV20-1 and J is TRBJ1-2; 8 bases match TRBD1. CDR1 and CDR2 from the germline V gene are DFQATT and SNEGSKA (reference sequence). The CDR3 length is 20 residues. The sequenced part of the CDR3 DNA is TGCAGTGCTAGAGCTCCCTTCCTAGGGCAGGGGGCGCCCACTGGGTCCGGC. This codes for CSARAPFLGQGAPTGSG. The whole CDR3 reads CSARAPFLGQGAPTGSGYTF.

A note on this clone: Read coverage stops 3 residues before the CDR3 terminus; the germline J gene supplies the remainder. Other nucleotide sequences from this sample produce the same CDR3. The chain uses TRBV18 and TRBJ1-2, with D maybe TRBD1 (5 bases). CDR1 is KGHSH and CDR2 is LQKENI in the germline V gene. The CDR3 sequence is 13 residues long. Deletions cut 3 bases from V and 7 bases from J, with 12 bases between. The CDR3 here is CASSPGQGGGYTF. The CDR3 bases that were read are TGTGCCAGCTCACCGGGGCAGGGTGGTGGC.

This clone showed up many times. The read stops 3 residues short of the end of the CDR3; the missing end is completed from the germline J gene. The gene calls are TRBV19 and TRBJ2-7; a weak D match, TRBD2 (6 bases). Trimming took off 3 bases at V and 0 bases at J, with 12 bases between the two ends. Germline values: CDR1 LNHDA, CDR2 SQIVND (reference sequence). The CDR3 runs 15 residues. The part of the CDR3 DNA that was read is TGTGCCAGTAGTATTTCAGGCGGGGCCTCCTACGAG. It yields the protein CASSISGGASYE. From start to end, the CDR3 is CASSISGGASYEQYF.

This clone was detected only a few times. The sequenced fragment ends 3 residues before the CDR3 boundary, so the rest is inferred from the germline J gene. The chain is built from TRBV30 and TRBJ1-3; weak D call: TRBD1 (5 bases). This CDR3 is built from 13 residues. Germline values: CDR1 GTSNPN, CDR2 SVGIG (reference sequence). V gave up 2 bases and J gave up 2 bases, with 7 bases separating them. CDR3 DNA (partial): TGTGCCTGGAGTCTACAGGCTGGAAACACC. Protein sequence: CAWSLQAGNT. The full CDR3 is CAWSLQAGNTIYF.